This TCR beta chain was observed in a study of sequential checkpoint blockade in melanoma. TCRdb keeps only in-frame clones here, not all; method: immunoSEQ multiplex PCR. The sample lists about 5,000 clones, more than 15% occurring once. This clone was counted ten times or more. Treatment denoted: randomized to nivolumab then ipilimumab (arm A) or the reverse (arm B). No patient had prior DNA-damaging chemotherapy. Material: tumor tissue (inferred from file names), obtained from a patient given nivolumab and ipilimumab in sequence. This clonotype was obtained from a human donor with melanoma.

The CDR3 nucleotides read TGTGCCAGCAGCCCCCGGCTCGGGGGCGCGTATGGCTACACCTTC. Protein sequence: CASSPRLGGAYGYTF. The V call is TRBV11-3, the J call TRBJ1-2, with D maybe TRBD1 (6 bases). V gave up 5 bases and J gave up 5 bases, with 18 bases separating them. This CDR3 is built from 15 residues. The germline V gene encodes CDR1 SGHNT and CDR2 YENEEA.